This entry lists 31 T cell receptor beta chains sequenced from one sample in a study of blood T cells in healthy people across ages. It was with a sample-barcoded 5' primer and a J-beta primer mix that a second PCR of roughly 7 to 12 cycles was run. TCRdb ran MiXCR on the 5' RACE reads and lists one entry per CDR3 protein. The sample lists approximately 2,000,000 distinct CDR3 sequences, more than 35% seen once, with 20% to 25% in the top ten. Specimen: blood. Receptors were obtained from a human donor in good health.

Only one count was recorded for this clonotype. J is TRBJ2-4 and V is TRBV27; D possibly matches TRBD1 or TRBD2 (6 bases each). The germline gives CDR1 MNHEY, CDR2 SMNVEV (reference sequence). Trimming removed 3 bases from V and 0 bases from J, with 12 bases in between. There are 16 residues in the CDR3. The CDR3 sequence is CASSFGGGLAKNIQYF. CDR3 sequence (DNA): TGTGCCAGCAGTTTCGGGGGCGGATTAGCCAAAAACATTCAGTACTTC.

The V call is TRBV20-1, the J call TRBJ1-1; no firm D call. V lost 1 base to trimming and J lost 6 bases, with 12 bases between them. Germline V gives CDR1 DFQATT, CDR2 SNEGSKA (reference sequence). The length of the CDR3 is 13 residues. This chain's CDR3 is CSARVHPGPEAFF. For the CDR3, the DNA is TGCAGTGCTAGAGTTCACCCCGGCCCTGAAGCTTTCTTT.

The chain links TRBV5-1 to TRBJ1-4; TRBD1 aligns across 8 bases. After removal of 4 bases from V and 7 bases from J, the junction contained 6 bases not matched to a gene. This CDR3 contains 14 residues. Germline CDR1 is SGHRS and CDR2 is YFSETQ. The CDR3 bases are TGCGCCAGCAGCCGGACAGGGAGTACTGAAAAACTGTTTTTT. It specifies CASSRTGSTEKLFF.

This clonotype was detected only a few times. The chain has TRBV20-1 and TRBJ2-2; 8 nucleotides agree with TRBD1. This CDR3 comprises 14 residues. Germline V gives CDR1 DFQATT, CDR2 SNEGSKA (reference sequence). V trimming: 5 bases; J trimming: 7 bases; junction bases outside the gene matches: 9. The CDR3 nucleotides read TGCAGTGCTTTCCGGACAGGGCAGGTCGGGGAGCTGTTTTTT. Protein: CSAFRTGQVGELFF.

In this sample, this clonotype turned up many times. The chain joins TRBV28 to TRBJ2-7; D may be TRBD1 (6 bases). Trimming shortened V by 3 bases and J by 4 bases, and 16 bases separated the two germline ends. The CDR3 extends over 15 amino acids. CDR1 is MDHEN, CDR2 SYDVKM, per germline. The CDR3 sequence is CASSFRLQGNYEQYF. Here the CDR3 DNA reads TGTGCCAGCAGTTTTAGGTTACAGGGTAATTACGAGCAGTACTTC.

This chain uses TRBV7-2 with TRBJ1-1; D is unclear. The CDR3 has 14 residues. The V and J ends lost 1 base and 11 bases respectively, with 17 bases between them. Per germline, CDR1 SGHTA and CDR2 FQGNSA. The CDR3 DNA follows: TGTGCCAGCAGCTTAGAGGGAACCGCAGCTTGGGCTTTCTTT. This gives the protein CASSLEGTAAWAFF.

This clonotype was recorded many times. The V gene is TRBV11-3, the J gene TRBJ2-3, with no clear D. Germline CDR1 reads SGHNT; CDR2 reads YENEEA. With 5 bases removed from V and 11 bases from J, the gap between germline ends came to 20 bases. The CDR3 runs 14 residues. The CDR3 bases are TGTGCCAGCAGCCCAATCCTTCCGGTGTGTGTGCAGTATTTT. Amino acids: CASSPILPVCVQYF.

The chain couples TRBV4-3 to TRBJ1-2; no definite D call. The ends were cut back, 0 bases at V and 8 bases at J, with 4 bases in the middle. CDR1 and CDR2 from the germline V gene are LGHNA and YSLEER. This CDR3 has 11 residues. The CDR3 DNA follows: TGCGCCAGCAGCCAAGATCAGGGCTACACCTTC. It is translated as CASSQDQGYTF.

This clonotype has more than one count but fewer than ten. The chain links TRBV7-9 to TRBJ2-1; D might be TRBD1 (6 bases). This CDR3 spans 12 amino acids. With 6 bases removed from V and 14 bases from J, the gap between germline ends came to 17 bases. Germline CDR1 reads SEHNR; CDR2 reads FQNEAQ (reference sequence). The CDR3 DNA is TGTGCCAGCAGTTCGACGGGACACGGAAAGTTCTTC. It codes for CASSSTGHGKFF.

The J gene is TRBJ2-5, the V gene TRBV12-3 or TRBV12-4; 13 positions agree with TRBD2. This CDR3 contains 19 residues. With V trimmed by 3 bases and J by 7 bases, 17 bases remained unmatched. The CDR3 reads CASSLKNLGTSGVRRTQYF. The CDR3 DNA follows: TGTGCCAGCAGTTTGAAAAATCTAGGGACTAGCGGGGTTCGTCGGACCCAGTACTTC.

As concerns this clonotype: A much larger clone lies a single base off, so this may be a read error. The rearrangement joins TRBV7-2 to TRBJ2-4; D is undetermined. CDR3 length: 12 residues. Germline values: CDR1 SGHTA, CDR2 FQGNSA. The CDR3, as DNA: TGTGCCGGCAGCTTAGTACAAAACATTCAGTACTTC. It codes for CAGSLVQNIQYF.

This clonotype was detected ten times or more. V usage is TRBV20-1 and J usage is TRBJ2-1, with 7 positions matching TRBD2. Germline V CDR1 and CDR2: DFQATT, SNEGSKA (reference sequence). The junction had 7 bases not matched to a gene; V was cut back by 4 bases and J by 4 bases. This CDR3 has 14 amino acids. CDR3 nucleotides: TGCAGTGCTAAAGCGGGGCACCAATACAATGAGCAGTTCTTC. This translates into CSAKAGHQYNEQFF.

The chain is built from TRBV18 and TRBJ2-2; perhaps TRBD1 as D (6 bases). Germline loops: CDR1 KGHSH, CDR2 LQKENI. This CDR3 comprises 16 residues. Trimming shortened V by 3 bases and J by 3 bases, and 14 bases separated the two germline ends. The CDR3 here is CASSPPNSGDTGELFF. CDR3 sequence (DNA): TGTGCCAGCTCACCCCCTAACTCAGGGGACACCGGGGAGCTGTTTTTT.

This clonotype has just one count. V is TRBV11-3 and J is TRBJ1-1; D ambiguous. CDR3 length equals 13 residues. Trimming took 4 bases from V and 5 from J, leaving 11 bases between them. The germline gives CDR1 SGHNT, CDR2 YENEEA. CDR3 amino acids: CASSYAHGTEAFF. In nucleotides, the CDR3 is TGTGCCAGCAGCTACGCGCACGGGACTGAAGCTTTCTTT.

The table lists this clonotype with a few counts. The chain carries TRBV7-2 and TRBJ2-1, with D possibly TRBD2 on 5 matching bases. Germline CDR1 reads SGHTA; CDR2 reads FQGNSA. The CDR3 length is 13 residues. Trimming stripped 3 bases from V and 7 bases from J, with 10 bases between. CDR3 sequence reads: CASSFRSGNEQFF. The CDR3 DNA reads as TGTGCCAGCAGCTTTAGATCGGGGAATGAGCAGTTCTTC.

This clonotype was seen only a few times. This chain connects TRBV5-6 to TRBJ1-2; the D gene is possibly TRBD1 (5 bases). V lost 0 bases and J 7 bases, leaving 13 bases between the germline ends. The CDR3 consists of 14 residues. CDR1 and CDR2 from the germline V gene are SGHDT and YYEEEE. CDR3 nucleotide sequence: TGTGCCAGCAGCTTGGCGTCAGGGTTGATTGGCTACACCTTC. Encoded protein: CASSLASGLIGYTF. The variable domain in full, completed from reference TRBV5-6 and TRBJ1-2, reads DAGVTQSPTHLIKTRGQQVTLRCSPKSGHDTVSWYQQALGQGPQFIFQYYEEEERQRGNFPDRFSGHQFPNYSSELNVNALLLGDSALYLCASSLASGLIGYTFGSGTRLTVV.

This clonotype was observed a few times. This chain joins TRBV7-9 and TRBJ1-5; no firm D call. The CDR3 covers 13 residues. Trimming removed 8 bases from V and 3 bases from J, with 11 bases in between. Germline CDR1 and CDR2: SEHNR and FQNEAQ (reference sequence). The CDR3 sequence: CASRPLNNQPQHF. Here the CDR3 DNA reads TGTGCCAGCCGCCCCCTTAACAATCAGCCCCAGCATTTT.

In this sample, this clonotype turned up a few times. V and J are TRBV6-2 or TRBV6-3 and TRBJ2-7; 7 bases are shared with TRBD1. V shed 10 bases, J shed 3 bases, and the junction held 9 bases outside the gene matches. This CDR3 comprises 13 residues. The germline V gene has CDR1 MNHEY and CDR2 SVGEGT. DNA for the CDR3: TGTGCCATGTCAGGGGGTGAAAGCTACGAGCAGTACTTC. Encoded protein: CAMSGGESYEQYF.

This chain links TRBV12-3 or TRBV12-4 with TRBJ2-7, with a weak D call TRBD2 (6 bases). The CDR3 is 14 amino acids. Trimming took 7 bases from V and 2 from J, leaving 15 bases between them. The CDR3 loop reads CASKDRRGPYEQYF. The CDR3 DNA reads TGTGCCAGCAAGGATAGGCGGGGTCCCTACGAGCAGTACTTC.

This clonotype turned up a few times. The chain has TRBV4-1 and TRBJ2-6, with no clear D. Germline values: CDR1 MGHRA, CDR2 YSYEKL. The V and J ends lost 3 bases and 1 base respectively, with 13 bases between them. This CDR3 has 17 amino acids. The CDR3 reads CASSQYSPSSGANVLTF. As DNA, the CDR3 is TGCGCCAGCAGCCAGTACTCGCCTAGTTCTGGGGCCAACGTCCTGACTTTC.

The rearrangement uses TRBV28 and TRBJ2-4; D is perhaps TRBD1 or TRBD2 (5 bases each). The better agreement between TRBJ2-7 and the DNA end casts doubt on the J call. The CDR3 sequence is 15 residues long. Germline values: CDR1 MDHEN, CDR2 SYDVKM. CDR3 protein: CASRVRGGHLYEQYF. The CDR3 DNA reads as TGTGCCTCCCGTGTCCGGGGCGGGCACCTCTACGAGCAGTACTTC.

The sample holds a few counts of this clonotype. V gene TRBV6-6 combines with J gene TRBJ2-7; D may be TRBD1 or TRBD2 (5 bases each). The V end lost 2 bases, the J end lost 5 bases, and 10 bases lay between the germline ends. CDR1 MNHNY and CDR2 SVGAGI come from the germline V gene (reference sequence). This CDR3 spans 13 amino acids. CDR3 DNA: TGTGCCAGCAGTTACCCACCGGGACACGAGCAGTACTTC. Its protein product is CASSYPPGHEQYF.

This clonotype has a handful of counts. The chain joins TRBV4-1 to TRBJ2-7, with D unclear. Between the trimmed V and J ends, which lost 5 bases and 5 bases, there was a span of 16 bases. Germline CDR1 MGHRA, CDR2 YSYEKL. The CDR3 has 14 residues. CDR3 nucleotide sequence: TGCGCCAGCAGCGACCGGATGGTTTCCCACGAGCAGTACTTC. Protein: CASSDRMVSHEQYF.

This rearrangement joins TRBV27 to TRBJ2-3; either TRBD1 or TRBD2 may supply D (7 bases each). The CDR3 is made up of 16 amino acids. V lost 2 bases to trimming and J lost 6 bases, with 18 bases between them. CDR1 is MNHEY, CDR2 SMNVEV, per germline (reference sequence). CDR3 amino acids: CASSLPGGGRADTQYF. The DNA of the CDR3 is TGTGCCAGCAGTTTACCAGGGGGGGGCCGGGCGGATACGCAGTATTTT.

The chain uses TRBV20-1 and TRBJ2-7; D is unclear. This CDR3 has 14 residues. Germline loops: CDR1 DFQATT, CDR2 SNEGSKA (reference sequence). Trimming took 0 bases from V and 1 from J, leaving 10 bases between them. The CDR3 bases are TGCAGTGCTAGAGATTTTGGAACTTCCTACGAGCAGTACTTC. Its protein product is CSARDFGTSYEQYF.

The V and J genes are TRBV29-1 and TRBJ1-2; no clear D gene. Trimming removed 2 bases from V and 4 bases from J, with 5 bases in between. Germline loops: CDR1 SQVTM, CDR2 ANQGSEA. This CDR3 comprises 11 residues. The CDR3 sequence is CSVERSYGYTF. CDR3 in DNA: TGCAGCGTTGAACGGAGCTATGGCTACACCTTC.

This rearrangement joins TRBV4-2 to TRBJ1-2; 9 bases map to TRBD1. The J segment lost 5 bases and the V segment lost 1 base, leaving 5 bases of the junction unmatched. Per germline, CDR1 LGHNA and CDR2 YNFKEQ. This CDR3 region has 15 residues. DNA of the CDR3: TGTGCCAGCAGCCAAGTGGGGACAGGGCCATATGGCTACACCTTC. Translation gives CASSQVGTGPYGYTF.

In this sample, this clonotype turned up a few times. The V gene is TRBV5-1, the J gene TRBJ1-5; TRBD1 agrees at 7 bases. The germline V gene has CDR1 SGHRS and CDR2 YFSETQ. V shed 4 bases and J 1 base; nucleotides not matched to a gene: 8. The CDR3 sequence is 16 residues long. CDR3 protein: CASSPGTVTSNQPQHF. CDR3 in DNA: TGCGCCAGCAGCCCCGGGACAGTTACGAGCAATCAGCCCCAGCATTTT.

The J gene is TRBJ2-5, the V gene TRBV11-2; D ambiguous. This CDR3 has 12 amino acids. Germline-derived CDR1 and CDR2 are SGHAT and FQNNGV. V lost 6 bases and J lost 5, with 10 bases in between. This CDR3 reads CASRSPHETQYF. The CDR3 DNA sequence: TGTGCCAGCAGGTCACCGCACGAGACCCAGTACTTC.

This clonotype appeared once. The J gene is TRBJ1-4, the V gene TRBV6-6, with 9 bases matching TRBD1. The V and J ends lost 4 bases and 9 bases, in that order; junction bases with no gene match: 3. CDR3 length: 13 amino acids. Per the germline V gene, CDR1 is MNHNY and CDR2 is SVGAGI (reference sequence). CDR3 sequence reads: CASSSGTGKKLFF. CDR3 DNA sequence: TGTGCCAGCAGTTCCGGGACAGGGAAAAAACTGTTTTTT.

The rearrangement uses TRBV12-3 or TRBV12-4 and TRBJ1-4; D gene uncertain. This CDR3 is 12 amino acids long. V was shortened by 6 bases and J by 8 bases, with 10 bases between the two germline ends. The CDR3 sequence: CASSFDEEKLFF. The CDR3 DNA reads TGTGCCAGCAGCTTCGACGAGGAAAAACTGTTTTTT.